This TCR beta chain was sequenced in a study of control samples from healthy donors and cancer patients. The CDR3 sequence is 14 residues long. V gave up 5 bases and J gave up 6 bases, with 15 bases separating them. Germline loops: CDR1 LGHDT, CDR2 YNNKEL (reference sequence). TCRdb's copy holds only in-frame clones and misses some; the assay was immunoSEQ multiplex PCR. The repertoire holds 170,000 or so clones, with 85% to 95% as singletons. The chain links TRBV3-1 (or the pseudogene TRBV3-2) to TRBJ2-3, with a weak D call TRBD1 (6 bases). This receptor was obtained from a man aged 18-30 years in good health. The sample taken for sequencing was blood. The CDR3, as DNA: TGTGCCAGCAGCTTTAGGGGGATTGGCGATACGCAGTATTTT. Amino acids: CASSFRGIGDTQYF.